These 3 T cell receptor beta chains were all obtained from the same sample, sequenced in a study of CD8 T cells in Susac syndrome (dated by TCRdb to about 2019). The library was produced with the immunoSEQ multiplex PCR assay. RNA was extracted with the RNeasy kit and about 0.5 to 1 ug was reverse transcribed using random hexamers. The public reads were quality trimmed at Q25 with fastp and then assembled into clones with MiXCR by TCRdb, keeping productive beta chains. Each entry is one CDR3 protein sequence, shown with its most common DNA and genes. In this sample the table shows about 400,000 distinct CDR3 sequences, more than 80% of which occur a single time. The ten largest clonotypes hold 0.12% of the sample. Input material: CD8+ T cells from PBMCs. The receptors originated from a human donor with multiple sclerosis.

The genes are TRBV23-1 and TRBJ1-2, with D uncertain. TRBV23-1 is an ORF, with its function uncertain. The CDR3 sequence is 14 residues long. With 2 bases removed from V and 6 bases from J, the gap between germline ends came to 13 bases. CDR3 in DNA: TGCGCCAGCAGTCAAGAAGATAAGGCGGATGGCTACACCTTC. This gives the protein CASSQEDKADGYTF.

The rearrangement joins TRBV4-2 to TRBJ2-2; D remains ambiguous. This CDR3 spans 16 amino acids. V shed 1 base and J shed 4 bases, with 13 bases lying between them. CDR1 is LGHNA, CDR2 YNFKEQ, per germline. The CDR3 spells CASSQVPGLGTGELFF. For the CDR3, the DNA is TGTGCCAGCAGCCAAGTCCCCGGGTTGGGCACCGGGGAGCTGTTTTTT.

This rearrangement joins TRBV3-1 to TRBJ2-7; 9 bases are a match to TRBD1. Trimming at V came to 4 bases and at J to 0 bases, leaving 4 bases not matched to a gene. This CDR3 contains 15 residues. Per germline, CDR1 LGHDT and CDR2 YNNKEL (reference sequence). The CDR3 loop is CASSPGTGHSYEQYF. DNA of the CDR3: TGTGCCAGCAGCCCCGGGACAGGGCACTCCTACGAGCAGTACTTC.